These T cell receptor beta chains were read from a single sample in a study of shared clonotypes between healthy human individuals. Generated by immunoSEQ multiplex PCR, the TCRdb table keeps only in-frame clones and is missing some. Of some 2 million clones listed, approximately 94% are singletons. The sequencing input was naive CD8+ T cells sorted from blood. Receptors were obtained from a man aged 18 to 30 in good health. Both conserved end residues are part of each CDR3. The D gene is left open where the match is weak. Where a row states a size, it is once, few, many or the class of an expanded clone; other rows omit it.

CDR3 length | clone size | J gene | V gene | D gene | CDR3 protein | CDR3 DNA
15 | NA | TRBJ2-7 | TRBV7-2 | TRBD2 | CASRGIGLDSYEQYF | TGTGCCAGCAGGGGGATCGGACTAGACTCCTACGAGCAGTACTTC
16 | NA | TRBJ1-1 | TRBV5-1 | NA | CASSLPTGSASTEAFF | TGCGCCAGCAGCTTGCCAACAGGGTCGGCGAGCACTGAAGCTTTCTTT
14 | NA | TRBJ2-7 | TRBV4-1 | NA | CASSQEKPDYEQYF | TGCGCCAGCAGCCAAGAGAAACCGGACTACGAGCAGTACTTC
17 | NA | TRBJ2-5 | TRBV7-2 | TRBD2 | CASSSSLAGTYQETQYF | TGTGCCAGCAGCTCTTCCCTAGCGGGGACGTACCAAGAGACCCAGTACTTC
14 | once | TRBJ2-7 | TRBV5-1 | NA | CASSLKGRDYEQYF | TGCGCCAGCAGCTTGAAAGGTCGGGACTACGAGCAGTACTTC
14 | NA | TRBJ2-1 | TRBV5-1 | TRBD2 | CASSQEGLVDEQFF | TGCGCCAGCAGCCAAGAAGGACTAGTCGATGAGCAGTTCTTC
12 | NA | TRBJ2-1 | TRBV5-4 | NA | CASSFGQSEQFF | TGTGCCAGCAGCTTCGGACAGAGTGAGCAGTTCTTC
16 | NA | TRBJ1-5 | TRBV19 | NA | CASSIERTVYNQPQHF | TGTGCCAGTAGTATAGAACGAACAGTGTACAATCAGCCCCAGCATTTT
15 | NA | TRBJ1-4 | TRBV9 | TRBD1 | CASSVAQGTAEKLFF | TGTGCCAGCAGCGTAGCTCAGGGGACAGCTGAAAAACTGTTTTTT
11 | NA | TRBJ2-7 | TRBV10-2 | NA | CASSEVYEQYF | TGCGCCAGCAGTGAGGTTTACGAGCAGTACTTC
14 | once | TRBJ2-1 | TRBV5-4 | TRBD2 | CASSFFGGVNEQFF | TGTGCCAGCAGCTTCTTCGGGGGGGTGAATGAGCAGTTCTTC
15 | NA | TRBJ1-1 | TRBV7-3 | TRBD1 | CASSLTRGQSTEAFF | TGTGCCAGCAGCTTAACGAGGGGGCAGAGCACTGAAGCTTTCTTT
16 | NA | TRBJ1-1 | TRBV4-1 | NA | CASSQEEHLEDTEAFF | TGCGCCAGCAGCCAAGAGGAACACCTGGAGGATACTGAAGCTTTCTTT
13 | NA | TRBJ2-7 | TRBV6-6 | NA | CASSTGLHYEQYF | TGTGCCAGCAGTACAGGGCTTCACTACGAGCAGTACTTC
14 | NA | TRBJ2-7 | TRBV5-1 | NA | CASSLAADSYEQYF | TGCGCCAGCAGCTTGGCCGCAGACTCCTACGAGCAGTACTTC
16 | once | TRBJ1-1 | TRBV27 | NA | CASSLMPLMVDTEAFF | TGTGCCAGCAGTTTAATGCCCCTCATGGTGGACACTGAAGCTTTCTTT
16 | NA | TRBJ2-7 | TRBV7-9 | NA | CASSLNSRDTSYEQYF | TGTGCCAGCAGTCTAAACTCCCGGGACACCTCCTACGAGCAGTACTTC
19 | NA | TRBJ2-6 | TRBV7-9 | NA | CASSLAMAGLSSGANVLTF | TGTGCCAGCAGCTTAGCGATGGCGGGACTCAGCTCTGGGGCCAACGTCCTGACTTTC
16 | NA | TRBJ2-1 | TRBV29-1 | TRBD2 | CSVDSGGASFFNEQFF | TGCAGCGTTGATAGCGGGGGAGCTTCATTTTTCAATGAGCAGTTCTTC
12 | NA | TRBJ1-2 | TRBV27 | NA | CASQTYGGGYTF | TGTGCCAGCCAAACCTATGGTGGAGGCTACACCTTC
13 | few | TRBJ2-7 | TRBV9 | TRBD1 | CASSLGTGYEQYF | TGTGCCAGCAGCCTCGGGACAGGCTACGAGCAGTACTTC
13 | NA | TRBJ2-2 | TRBV6-1 | NA | CASSEPGSGELFF | TGTGCCAGCAGTGAGCCCGGATCCGGGGAGCTGTTTTTT
15 | NA | TRBJ1-2 | TRBV2 | NA | CASSEALGAAGGYTF | TGTGCCAGCAGTGAAGCGCTTGGAGCGGCGGGGGGCTACACCTTC
14 | NA | TRBJ2-7 | TRBV5-1 | NA | CASSLAGIGYEQYF | TGCGCCAGCAGCTTGGCAGGTATCGGCTACGAGCAGTACTTC
17 | NA | TRBJ2-3 | TRBV27 | NA | CASSLIGPSLGTDTQYF | TGTGCCAGCAGTTTAATAGGGCCATCCTTAGGCACAGATACGCAGTATTTT
15 | NA | TRBJ2-1 | TRBV7-9 | NA | CASSPEGPRGNEQFF | TGTGCCAGCAGCCCAGAGGGGCCCCGGGGCAATGAGCAGTTCTTC
13 | NA | TRBJ1-1 | TRBV7-8 | NA | CASSLDSYTEAFF | TGTGCCAGCAGCTTGGACTCTTACACTGAAGCTTTCTTT
13 | NA | TRBJ2-7 | TRBV5-1 | NA | CASSMDGSYEQYF | TGCGCCAGCAGCATGGACGGTTCCTACGAGCAGTACTTC
15 | once | TRBJ2-7 | TRBV19 | NA | CASSKTPSRSYEQYF | TGTGCCAGTAGTAAGACACCTTCCCGCTCCTACGAGCAGTACTTC
13 | NA | TRBJ1-4 | TRBV10-2 | NA | CASRTGMNEKLFF | TGCGCCAGCAGGACCGGCATGAATGAAAAACTGTTTTTT
11 | NA | TRBJ2-2 | TRBV13 | NA | CASRATGELFF | TGTGCCAGCAGGGCCACCGGGGAGCTGTTTTTT
14 | NA | TRBJ2-7 | TRBV27 | NA | CASSYQTGSYEQYF | TGTGCCAGCAGTTATCAGACAGGTTCCTACGAGCAGTACTTC
14 | NA | TRBJ2-5 | TRBV19 | TRBD1 | CASRQGWGQETQYF | TGTGCCAGTCGACAGGGCTGGGGTCAAGAGACCCAGTACTTC
11 | NA | TRBJ1-1 | TRBV11-2 | NA | CASSSGPEAFF | TGTGCCAGCAGTTCGGGGCCTGAAGCTTTCTTT
16 | NA | TRBJ2-7 | TRBV4-2 | TRBD2 | CASSQDRGEGVYEQYF | TGTGCCAGCAGCCAAGATCGGGGGGAGGGCGTCTACGAGCAGTACTTC
14 | NA | TRBJ2-7 | TRBV11-2 | TRBD1 | CASSSTGGNYEQYF | TGTGCCAGCAGCTCCACAGGGGGCAACTACGAGCAGTACTTC
14 | NA | TRBJ2-2 | TRBV28 | NA | CASSFRVNTGELFF | TGTGCCAGCAGTTTTCGGGTTAACACCGGGGAGCTGTTTTTT
16 | NA | TRBJ2-7 | TRBV27 | TRBD2 | CASSLSGGSASYEQYF | TGTGCCAGCAGTTTATCGGGCGGGAGCGCCTCCTACGAGCAGTACTTC
14 | NA | TRBJ2-3 | TRBV7-9 | TRBD2 | CAIRISGGSSTQYF | TGTGCCATCAGAATTAGCGGGGGGTCGAGTACGCAGTATTTT
14 | NA | TRBJ2-3 | TRBV11-3 | NA | CASKEWSGTDTQYF | TGTGCCAGCAAAGAGTGGTCCGGCACAGATACGCAGTATTTT
16 | NA | TRBJ2-7 | TRBV10-1 | TRBD1 | CASSESRGQGTDEQYF | TGCGCCAGCAGTGAGTCTAGGGGACAGGGGACAGACGAGCAGTACTTC
12 | NA | TRBJ2-1 | TRBV30 | NA | CAWSDWDNEQFF | TGTGCCTGGAGTGATTGGGACAATGAGCAGTTCTTC
15 | NA | TRBJ1-1 | TRBV2 | NA | CASSEARGMNTEAFF | TGTGCCAGCAGTGAAGCGAGGGGTATGAACACTGAAGCTTTCTTT
15 | NA | TRBJ2-1 | TRBV7-9 | NA | CASSLVTGPYNEQFF | TGTGCCAGCAGCTTAGTTACAGGGCCCTACAATGAGCAGTTCTTC
13 | NA | TRBJ1-1 | TRBV7-2 | NA | CASSIGFLTEAFF | TGTGCCAGCAGCATAGGGTTTTTGACTGAAGCTTTCTTT
14 | NA | TRBJ2-7 | TRBV6-1 | NA | CASSELGTYYGQYF | TGTGCCAGCAGTGAACTGGGGACTTACTACGGGCAGTACTTC
16 | once | TRBJ2-5 | TRBV11-2 | TRBD1 | CASSPYPTGGLETQYF | TGTGCCAGCAGCCCGTACCCGACAGGGGGCCTTGAGACCCAGTACTTC
16 | NA | TRBJ1-6 | TRBV7-9 | NA | CASSLGDLERISPLHF | TGTGCCAGCAGCTTAGGGGACCTCGAACGAATTTCACCCCTCCACTTT
14 | NA | TRBJ2-3 | TRBV4-3 | NA | CASSQAGGTDTQYF | TGCGCCAGCAGCCAAGCTGGAGGGACAGATACGCAGTATTTT
13 | NA | TRBJ2-7 | TRBV29-1 | NA | CSVASGNAYEQYF | TGCAGCGTTGCATCAGGTAATGCCTACGAGCAGTACTTC
15 | NA | TRBJ2-3 | TRBV5-1 | NA | CASSYTGTHTDTQYF | TGCGCCAGCAGCTATACAGGGACCCACACAGATACGCAGTATTTT
14 | NA | TRBJ2-7 | TRBV19 | TRBD1 | CASSIGTGNYEQYF | TGTGCCAGTAGTATCGGGACAGGAAACTACGAGCAGTACTTC
14 | NA | TRBJ2-7 | TRBV5-5 | TRBD2 | CASSQPSGGYEQYF | TGTGCCAGCAGCCAGCCGTCGGGAGGCTACGAGCAGTACTTC
16 | NA | TRBJ2-2 | TRBV5-6 | NA | CASSARRMGVAGELFF | TGTGCCAGCAGCGCTCGCCGGATGGGGGTGGCCGGGGAGCTGTTTTTT
15 | NA | TRBJ1-3 | TRBV4-1 | NA | CASSQVDISGNTIYF | TGCGCCAGCAGCCAAGTCGACATCTCTGGAAACACCATATATTTT
15 | NA | TRBJ2-3 | TRBV11-2 | TRBD2 | CASSFPNGGDDTQYF | TGTGCCAGCAGCTTTCCCAACGGGGGGGATGATACGCAGTATTTT
16 | NA | TRBJ2-5 | TRBV4-1 | NA | CASSQEFGQYQETQYF | TGCGCCAGCAGCCAAGAATTCGGACAGTACCAAGAGACCCAGTACTTC
14 | NA | TRBJ2-7 | TRBV5-6 | NA | CASSLASYSYEQYF | TGTGCCAGCAGCTTGGCGAGTTACTCCTACGAGCAGTACTTC
15 | NA | TRBJ2-3 | TRBV6-5 | NA | CASSYATGSFDTQYF | TGTGCCAGCAGTTACGCGACAGGAAGTTTCGATACGCAGTATTTT